These 20 T cell receptor beta chains originate from one sample sequenced in a study of CD8 T cells in Susac syndrome. Random hexamers primed reverse transcription of about 0.45 to 1 ug RNA. One entry per CDR3 protein results from TCRdb running MiXCR on the immunoSEQ multiplex PCR reads. The top ten hold 0.2% to 0.25% of the sample, which has fewer than 70,000 distinct CDR3 sequences, around 95% seen once. The sample comprised CD8+ T cells from PBMCs. The receptors come from a human donor in good health.

The chain has TRBV11-2 and TRBJ2-1; D perhaps matches TRBD2 (5 bases). Germline V lookup: CDR1 SGHAT, CDR2 FQNNGV. The CDR3 is 15 amino acids. Trimming cost V 5 bases and J 5 bases, with 16 bases left between them. The CDR3 loop is CASSGRTRPHNEQFF. CDR3 DNA: TGTGCCAGCAGCGGTAGGACTCGTCCCCACAATGAGCAGTTCTTC.

The gene calls are TRBV6-5 and TRBJ1-1; no clear D gene. Per the germline V gene, CDR1 is MNHEY and CDR2 is SVGAGI. This CDR3 has 14 residues. V lost 7 bases and J lost 0, with 12 bases in between. The CDR3, as DNA: TGTGCCAGCATGGGTGGCCAATTGAACACTGAAGCTTTCTTT. This translates into CASMGGQLNTEAFF.

This clonotype was counted a single time. The V gene is TRBV20-1, the J gene TRBJ2-7, with D perhaps matching TRBD1 (6 bases). Per germline, CDR1 DFQATT and CDR2 SNEGSKA (reference sequence). V was shortened by 0 bases and J by 2 bases, with 14 bases between the two germline ends. The CDR3 extends over 15 amino acids. CDR3 sequence: CSARDPTGKPYEQYV. The CDR3 nucleotides read TGCAGTGCTAGAGATCCCACAGGGAAACCCTACGAGCAGTACGTC.

The chain is built from TRBV7-9 and TRBJ2-1; D not certain. The germline CDR1 and CDR2 sequences are SEHNR and FQNEAQ (reference sequence). The CDR3 spans 14 residues. The V end was cut by 3 bases, the J end by 6 bases, with 12 bases between. CDR3 sequence (DNA): TGTGCCAGCAGCTTGGTGGGTGCCGTCAATGAGCAGTTCTTC. Residues: CASSLVGAVNEQFF. The full variable domain, its missing parts supplied by reference TRBV7-9 and TRBJ2-1, is DTGVSQNPRHKITKRGQNVTFRCDPISEHNRLYWYRQTLGQGPEFLTYFQNEAQLEKSRLLSDRFSAERPKGSFSTLEIQRTEQGDSAMYLCASSLVGAVNEQFFGPGTRLTVL.

The chain recombines TRBV13 with TRBJ2-7, with TRBD2 as a possible D gene (7 bases). Germline CDR1 PRHDT, CDR2 FYEKMQ (reference sequence). The CDR3 spans 15 residues. The ends were cut back, 5 bases at V and 3 bases at J, with 17 bases in the middle. The CDR3 sequence is CASSPNGGGGYEQYF. CDR3 coding DNA: TGTGCCAGCAGCCCTAACGGGGGAGGGGGCTACGAGCAGTACTTC.

This sequence joins TRBV4-1 and TRBJ2-5; D possibly corresponds to TRBD1 (6 bases). V was trimmed by 6 bases and J by 5 bases, leaving 19 bases between them. There are 15 residues in the CDR3. Per germline, CDR1 MGHRA and CDR2 YSYEKL. The CDR3, as DNA: TGCGCCAGCAGACTCAACCAGGGGTCAAGGGAGACCCAGTACTTC. Amino acids: CASRLNQGSRETQYF.

The chain joins TRBV5-1 to TRBJ1-6; maybe TRBD1 (5 bases). This CDR3 is 16 amino acids long. Per the germline V gene, CDR1 is SGHRS and CDR2 is YFSETQ. Trimming took off 3 bases at V and 8 bases at J, with 18 bases between the two ends. The CDR3 bases are TGCGCCAGCAGCTCCTATGGGGACCCCAGGGATTCACCCCTCCACTTT. Translation: CASSSYGDPRDSPLHF.

This chain joins TRBV6-2 or TRBV6-3 and TRBJ1-1, with D perhaps TRBD1 (5 bases). The V end was cut by 8 bases, the J end by 0 bases, with 10 bases between. CDR1 and CDR2 from the germline V gene are MNHEY and SVGEGT. The CDR3 runs 13 residues. CDR3 amino acids: CASGRGMNTEAFF. For the CDR3, the DNA is TGTGCCAGCGGGAGGGGCATGAACACTGAAGCTTTCTTT.

The chain is built from TRBV29-1 and TRBJ2-7; D gene uncertain. V was shortened by 0 bases and J by 2 bases, with 8 bases between the two germline ends. This CDR3 comprises 13 residues. CDR1 is SQVTM, CDR2 ANQGSEA, per germline. The CDR3 nucleotides are TGCAGCGTTGAAGAACAGAGTCCCTACGAGCAGTACTTC. It is translated as CSVEEQSPYEQYF.

The chain couples TRBV3-1 to TRBJ1-6; D is perhaps TRBD1 (5 bases). This CDR3 is 15 amino acids long. Trimming removed 0 bases from V and 7 bases from J, with 10 bases in between. CDR1 is LGHDT and CDR2 is YNNKEL in the germline V gene (reference sequence). CDR3 sequence reads: CASSQDTGGNSPLHF. Written as DNA, the CDR3 is TGTGCCAGCAGCCAAGATACCGGGGGGAATTCACCCCTCCACTTT.

The chain employs TRBV12-3 or TRBV12-4 and TRBJ2-5; perhaps D is TRBD1 or TRBD2 (5 bases each). CDR3 size: 15 residues. V lost 6 bases and J 1 base, leaving 15 bases between the germline ends. CDR3 protein: CASSAPGDGQETQYF. Here the CDR3 DNA reads TGTGCCAGCAGCGCTCCCGGGGACGGCCAAGAGACCCAGTACTTC.

The rearrangement uses TRBV4-1 and TRBJ2-5, with TRBD2 identical over 12 bases. The V gene's germline CDR1 is MGHRA and CDR2 YSYEKL. The V and J ends lost 3 bases and 5 bases, in that order; junction bases with no gene match: 4. The CDR3 consists of 15 residues. CDR3 in amino acids: CASSQLAGGLETQYF. In nucleotides, the CDR3 is TGCGCCAGCAGCCAGCTAGCGGGGGGGCTGGAGACCCAGTACTTC.

This rearrangement joins TRBV4-2 to TRBJ2-1, with 14 bases lining up with TRBD2. The germline V gene has CDR1 LGHNA and CDR2 YNFKEQ. The CDR3 totals 19 residues. The trim removed 2 bases at V and 5 bases at J, leaving 11 bases unmatched. The chain's CDR3 is CASSQPGTSGGVGDNEQFF. In nucleotides, the CDR3 is TGTGCCAGCAGCCAACCCGGGACTAGCGGGGGAGTTGGGGACAATGAGCAGTTCTTC.

The gene calls are TRBV7-9 and TRBJ2-1; a possible D gene is TRBD1 (5 bases). There are 12 residues in the CDR3. V was cut by 7 bases and J by 9 bases, with 13 bases left in between. Germline assignment: CDR1 SEHNR and CDR2 FQNEAQ (reference sequence). This CDR3 reads CASTPGWSEQFF. CDR3 nucleotide sequence: TGTGCCAGCACCCCAGGGTGGTCTGAGCAGTTCTTC.

This clonotype was detected once. The chain carries TRBV18 and TRBJ2-2, with D possibly being TRBD2 (5 bases). The CDR3 is 13 amino acids. Germline CDR1 and CDR2: KGHSH and LQKENI. V lost 3 bases to trimming and J lost 7 bases, with 9 bases between them. CDR3 region: CASSPQRDGELFF. CDR3 DNA: TGTGCCAGCTCACCTCAGAGGGACGGGGAGCTGTTTTTT.

The chain recombines TRBV7-9 with TRBJ1-5; the D gene is possibly TRBD1 (5 bases). The CDR3 contains 12 residues. Trimming cost V 8 bases and J 4 bases, with 9 bases left between them. Germline-derived CDR1 and CDR2 are SEHNR and FQNEAQ (reference sequence). The CDR3 DNA reads TGTGCCAGCGGGACTGAAAATCAGCCCCAGCATTTT. This sequence encodes CASGTENQPQHF.

The chain has TRBV7-3 and TRBJ1-1; TRBD1 might be the D (5 bases). Deletions cut 1 base from V and 5 bases from J, with 11 bases between. This CDR3 spans 14 amino acids. Per germline, CDR1 SGHTA and CDR2 FQGTGA. The CDR3 region has the DNA TGTGCCAGCAGCTTAAACGGGGAGGGGACTGAAGCTTTCTTT. Protein sequence: CASSLNGEGTEAFF.

The rearrangement links TRBV20-1 to TRBJ1-4; D ambiguous. The germline V gene encodes CDR1 DFQATT and CDR2 SNEGSKA (reference sequence). Between the trimmed V and J ends, which lost 0 bases and 6 bases, there was a span of 14 bases. This CDR3 region has 15 residues. DNA for the CDR3: TGCAGTGCTAGAGATTTGAGGGCAGTCGATGAAAAACTGTTTTTT. Translating it yields CSARDLRAVDEKLFF.

This rearrangement joins TRBV5-6 to TRBJ2-7; D gene ambiguous. In germline, CDR1 is SGHDT, CDR2 YYEEEE. The CDR3 sequence is 13 residues long. The ends were cut back, 1 base at V and 2 bases at J, with 7 bases in the middle. DNA of the CDR3: TGTGCCAGCAGCTTGTGGGCAGCCTACGAGCAGTACGTC. Protein sequence: CASSLWAAYEQYV.

The chain couples TRBV13 to TRBJ2-3, with 14 nucleotides matching TRBD2. Germline CDR1 is PRHDT and CDR2 is FYEKMQ (reference sequence). Trimming took 6 bases from V and 3 from J; bases not matched to a gene: 8. The length of the CDR3 is 17 residues. The CDR3 spells CASSSTSGGAETDTQYF. As DNA, the CDR3 is TGTGCCAGCAGTTCGACTAGCGGGGGGGCGGAGACAGATACGCAGTATTTT.